This TCR beta chain originates from a study of blood T cell repertoires in COVID-19. The overall study: Acute and convalescent COVID-19 samples came from the United States, Italy and Spain. The cDNA or gDNA used as material had been derived from T cells, B-cell-depleted T cells, or PBMCs.

Per the original data handling: Reference gene primer amplification gave estimated nucleated cell counts. Repertoires were generated with immunoSEQ multiplex PCR, while TCRdb's copy carries only in-frame clones and drops some. D and trimming were read from the DNA, whereas the V and J calls and clone size are those reported in that table. The sample records under 250,000 clones, roughly 80% being singletons. Germline loops: CDR1 MNHEY, CDR2 SVGAGI. The CDR3 length is 15 residues. The junction had 7 bases not matched to a gene; V was cut back by 6 bases and J by 3 bases. Worth noting for this clone: The same CDR3 can be traced to other DNA sequences in this sample.

This TCR came from a woman aged 55-69 years with active or convalescent COVID-19. Sequenced: peripheral blood. The chain joins TRBV6-5 to TRBJ2-1, with 8 bases that match TRBD2. The CDR3 is CASSPGTRGYNEQFF. CDR3 DNA sequence: TGTGCCAGCAGCCCCGGGACTAGGGGCTACAATGAGCAGTTCTTC.